Presented here are 10 T cell receptor beta chains from one specimen sequenced in a study of blood T cells in healthy people across ages. With a J-beta primer mix and a sample-barcoded 5' primer, a second PCR ran about 7 to 11 cycles. One entry per CDR3 protein, called by TCRdb with MiXCR from the 5' RACE reads. The table includes about 580,000 distinct CDR3 sequences, around 48% detected once. The sequencing input was blood. The receptors originated from a man older than 75 in good health.

This clonotype was counted a few times. V is TRBV29-1 and J is TRBJ2-7, with a possible D match to TRBD2 (5 bases). Germline V gives CDR1 SQVTM, CDR2 ANQGSEA. The CDR3 contains 13 residues. V lost 3 bases to trimming and J lost 0 bases, with 9 bases between them. The CDR3 protein is CSVEGVGSYEQYF. In nucleotides, the CDR3 is TGCAGCGTTGAGGGAGTCGGCTCCTACGAGCAGTACTTC.

The chain is built from TRBV3-1 and TRBJ2-3; the D gene is possibly TRBD2 (5 bases). The germline gives CDR1 LGHDT, CDR2 YNNKEL (reference sequence). The length of the CDR3 is 15 residues. V lost 4 bases and J 2 bases, leaving 13 bases between the germline ends. The CDR3 here is CASSPPQADTDTQYF. CDR3 bases: TGTGCCAGCAGCCCTCCGCAAGCGGACACAGATACGCAGTATTTT.

As regards this clonotype: An end of the junction does not agree with germline; a read error may underlie this. The J gene is TRBJ1-1, the V gene TRBV11-1; D perhaps matches TRBD1 (5 bases). Germline assignment: CDR1 SGHAT and CDR2 FQDESV (reference sequence). The CDR3 has 14 residues. The CDR3 nucleotides are TGCGCCAGCAACCCGGGGCAATCTTTCACTGAAGCTTTCTTT. Its protein product is CASNPGQSFTEAFF.

This chain links TRBV9 with TRBJ1-1; a weak D match, TRBD1 (5 bases). The CDR3 runs 12 residues. The germline V gene has CDR1 SGDLS and CDR2 YYNGEE. Trimming took off 6 bases at V and 4 bases at J, with 10 bases between the two ends. Here the CDR3 DNA reads TGTGCCAGCACCAACGGGGGCACTGAAGCTTTCTTT. Residues: CASTNGGTEAFF.

This clonotype was seen a few times. Possible read error: a much larger clone is one base away. This chain links TRBV6-6 with TRBJ2-7; perhaps TRBD2 as D (5 bases). The CDR3 is 15 residues long. The germline gives CDR1 MNHNY, CDR2 SVGAGI (reference sequence). Trimming stripped 2 bases from V and 3 bases from J, with 14 bases between. DNA for the CDR3: TGTGCCAGCAGTTACCCGAGTCGACTAAACTACGAGCAGTACTTC. It is translated as CASSYPSRLNYEQYF.

This sequence joins TRBV5-1 and TRBJ2-1; TRBD2 matches 9 bases. CDR1 SGHRS and CDR2 YFSETQ come from the germline V gene. The J segment lost 6 bases and the V segment lost 7 bases, leaving 5 bases of the junction unmatched. The CDR3 is made up of 13 amino acids. CDR3 residues: CASGREGVNEQFF. As DNA, the CDR3 is TGCGCCAGCGGGCGGGAGGGCGTCAATGAGCAGTTCTTC.

The table lists this clonotype with many counts. The chain uses TRBV15 and TRBJ2-7; D gene uncertain. V lost 5 bases, J lost 1 base, and 3 bases lay in between. This CDR3 region has 11 residues. Looked up from germline, CDR1 is LNHNV and CDR2 is YYDKDF (reference sequence). As DNA, the CDR3 is TGTGCCACCAGCTCATCCTACGAGCAGTACTTC. Translated, it gives CATSSSYEQYF.

This chain uses TRBV12-3 or TRBV12-4 with TRBJ1-2, with unresolved D. CDR3 length equals 12 residues. Trimming shortened V by 5 bases and J by 4 bases, and 8 bases separated the two germline ends. The CDR3 sequence is CASSAVGYGYTF. CDR3 nucleotides: TGTGCCAGCAGTGCGGTTGGCTATGGCTACACCTTC.

This clonotype is a singleton in its sample. The rearrangement uses TRBV7-9 and TRBJ2-7, with 9 bases identical to TRBD2. V was clipped by 1 base and J by 0 bases; unmatched bases: 10. This CDR3 spans 18 amino acids. Germline-derived CDR1 and CDR2 are SEHNR and FQNEAQ (reference sequence). This chain's CDR3 is CASSLVAMWTSDSYEQYF. The DNA for the CDR3 is TGTGCCAGCAGCTTAGTGGCGATGTGGACTAGCGACTCCTACGAGCAGTACTTC.

The chain is built from TRBV5-5 and TRBJ1-6, with D uncertain. This CDR3 region has 14 residues. The germline V and J ends were trimmed by 2 bases and 7 bases, with 10 bases remaining between them. The germline V gene has CDR1 SGHKS and CDR2 YYEKEE (reference sequence). In DNA form, the CDR3 reads TGTGCCAGCAGCTTCCGGGCGGACAATTCACCCCTCCACTTT. This codes for CASSFRADNSPLHF.